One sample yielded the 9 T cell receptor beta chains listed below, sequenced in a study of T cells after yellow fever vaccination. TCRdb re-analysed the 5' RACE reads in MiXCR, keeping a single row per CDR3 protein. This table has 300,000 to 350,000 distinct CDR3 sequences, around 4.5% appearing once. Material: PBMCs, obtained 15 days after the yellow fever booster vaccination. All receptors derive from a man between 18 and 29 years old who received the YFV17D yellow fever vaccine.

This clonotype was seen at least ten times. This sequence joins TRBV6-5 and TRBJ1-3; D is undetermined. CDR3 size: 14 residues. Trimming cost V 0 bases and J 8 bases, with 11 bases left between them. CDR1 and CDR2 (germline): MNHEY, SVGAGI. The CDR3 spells CASSYSEGSDTIYF. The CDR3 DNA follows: TGTGCCAGCAGTTACTCGGAAGGGAGTGACACCATATATTTT.

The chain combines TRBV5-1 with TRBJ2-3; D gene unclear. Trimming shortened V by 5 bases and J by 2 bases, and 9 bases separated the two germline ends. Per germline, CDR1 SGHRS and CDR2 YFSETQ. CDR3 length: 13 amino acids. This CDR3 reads CASRSALTDTQYF. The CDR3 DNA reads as TGCGCCAGCAGAAGCGCCCTCACAGATACGCAGTATTTT.

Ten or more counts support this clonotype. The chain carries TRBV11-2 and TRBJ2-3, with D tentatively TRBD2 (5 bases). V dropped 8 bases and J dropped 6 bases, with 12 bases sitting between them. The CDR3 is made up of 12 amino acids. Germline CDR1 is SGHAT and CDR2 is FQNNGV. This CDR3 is CASCSGGDTQYF. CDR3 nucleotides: TGTGCCAGCTGCTCCGGCGGGGATACGCAGTATTTT.

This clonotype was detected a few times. The CDR3 reads CASSFGQDVEAFF. The CDR3 DNA reads TGTGCCAGCAGCTTCGGGCAAGATGTTGAAGCTTTCTTT. The chain recombines TRBV5-5 with TRBJ1-1, with D unclear. Germline V gene lookup returns CDR1 SGHKS and CDR2 YYEKEE (reference sequence). The CDR3 totals 13 residues. V lost 2 bases, J lost 7 bases, and 12 bases lay in between.

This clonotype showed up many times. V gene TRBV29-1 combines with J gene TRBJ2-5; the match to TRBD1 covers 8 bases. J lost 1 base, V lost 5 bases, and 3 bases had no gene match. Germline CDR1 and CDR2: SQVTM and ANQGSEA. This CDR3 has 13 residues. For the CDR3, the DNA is TGCAGCGTTCCTGGGACAGGCCAAGAGACCCAGTACTTC. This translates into CSVPGTGQETQYF.

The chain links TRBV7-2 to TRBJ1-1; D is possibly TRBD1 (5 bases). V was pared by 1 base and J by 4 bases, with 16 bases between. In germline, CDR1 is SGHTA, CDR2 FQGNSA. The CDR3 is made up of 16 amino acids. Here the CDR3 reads CASSLEGAGSGTEAFF. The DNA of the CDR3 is TGTGCCAGCAGCTTAGAGGGAGCAGGGTCAGGCACTGAAGCTTTCTTT.

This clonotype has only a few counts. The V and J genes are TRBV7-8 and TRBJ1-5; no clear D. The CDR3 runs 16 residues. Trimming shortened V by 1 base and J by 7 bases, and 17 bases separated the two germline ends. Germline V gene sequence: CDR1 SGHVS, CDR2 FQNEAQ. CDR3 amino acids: CASSLGAQGFNQPQHF. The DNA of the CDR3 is TGTGCCAGCAGCTTAGGGGCTCAAGGTTTCAACCAGCCCCAGCATTTT.

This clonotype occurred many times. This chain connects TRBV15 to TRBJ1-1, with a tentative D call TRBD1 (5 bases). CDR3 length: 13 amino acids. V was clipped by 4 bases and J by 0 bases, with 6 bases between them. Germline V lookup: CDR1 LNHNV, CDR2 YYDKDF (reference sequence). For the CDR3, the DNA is TGTGCCACCAGCACAGGGCTGAACACTGAAGCTTTCTTT. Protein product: CATSTGLNTEAFF.

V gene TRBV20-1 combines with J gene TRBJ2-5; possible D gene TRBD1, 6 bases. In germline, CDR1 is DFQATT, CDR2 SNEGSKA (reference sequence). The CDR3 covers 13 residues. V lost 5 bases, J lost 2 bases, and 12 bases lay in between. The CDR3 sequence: CSASRDTQETQYF. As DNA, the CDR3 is TGCAGTGCTTCCCGGGACACTCAAGAGACCCAGTACTTC.